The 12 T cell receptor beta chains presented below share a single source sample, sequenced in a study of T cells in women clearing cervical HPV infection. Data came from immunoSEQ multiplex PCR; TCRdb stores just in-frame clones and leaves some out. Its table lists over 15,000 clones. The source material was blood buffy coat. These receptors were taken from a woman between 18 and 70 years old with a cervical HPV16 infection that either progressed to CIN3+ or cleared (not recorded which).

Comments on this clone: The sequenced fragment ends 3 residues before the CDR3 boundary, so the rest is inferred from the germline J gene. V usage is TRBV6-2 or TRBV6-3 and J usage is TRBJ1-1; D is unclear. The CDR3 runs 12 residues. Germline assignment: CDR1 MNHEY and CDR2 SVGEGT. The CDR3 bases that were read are TGTGCCAGCAGTTACCCCCCAAGCGAA. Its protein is CASSYPPSE. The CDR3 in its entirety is CASSYPPSEAFF.

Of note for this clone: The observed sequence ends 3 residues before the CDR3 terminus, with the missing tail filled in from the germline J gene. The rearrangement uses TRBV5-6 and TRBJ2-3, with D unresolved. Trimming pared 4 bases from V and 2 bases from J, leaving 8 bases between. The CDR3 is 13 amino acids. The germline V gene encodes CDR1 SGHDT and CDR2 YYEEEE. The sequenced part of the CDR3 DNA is TGTGCCAGCAGCCTGGTGGCCACAGATACG. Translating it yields CASSLVATDT. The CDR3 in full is CASSLVATDTQYF.

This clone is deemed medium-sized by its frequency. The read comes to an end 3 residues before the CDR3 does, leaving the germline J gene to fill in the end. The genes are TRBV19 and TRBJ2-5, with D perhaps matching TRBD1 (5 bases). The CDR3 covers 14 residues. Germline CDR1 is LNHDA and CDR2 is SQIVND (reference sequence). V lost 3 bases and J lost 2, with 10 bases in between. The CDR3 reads CASSIGRTQETQYF. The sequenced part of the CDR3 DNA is TGTGCCAGTAGTATCGGTCGGACACAAGAGACC.

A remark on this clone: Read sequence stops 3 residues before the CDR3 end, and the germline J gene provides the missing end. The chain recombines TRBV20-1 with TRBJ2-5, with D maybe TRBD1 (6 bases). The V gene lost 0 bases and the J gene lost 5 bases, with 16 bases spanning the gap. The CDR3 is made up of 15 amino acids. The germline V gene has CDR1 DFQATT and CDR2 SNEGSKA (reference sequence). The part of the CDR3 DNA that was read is TGCAGTGCTAGAGACCCTCCAGGGGCAAGGGAGACC. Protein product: CSARDPPGARET. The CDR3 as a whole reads CSARDPPGARETQYF.

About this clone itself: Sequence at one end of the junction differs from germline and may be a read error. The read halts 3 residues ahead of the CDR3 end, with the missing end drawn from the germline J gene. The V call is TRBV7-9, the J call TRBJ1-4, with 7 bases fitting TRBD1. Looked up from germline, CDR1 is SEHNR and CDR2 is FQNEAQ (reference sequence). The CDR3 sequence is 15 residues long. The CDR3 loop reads CANSSPTGSYEKLFF. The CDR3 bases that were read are TGTGCCAACAGCTCTCCGACAGGGTCCTATGAAAAA.

CDR3 residues: CASRSQTGPNEKLFF. Incomplete CDR3 DNA: TGTGCCAGCAGGAGTCAAACAGGGCCCAATGAAAAA. The V call is TRBV2, the J call TRBJ1-4; D is perhaps TRBD1 (6 bases). The read finishes 3 residues shy of the CDR3 end, and the germline J gene is used to complete it. Germline-derived CDR1 and CDR2 are SNHLY and FYNNEI. The CDR3 spans 15 residues. The ends were cut back, 6 bases at V and 5 bases at J, with 16 bases in the middle.

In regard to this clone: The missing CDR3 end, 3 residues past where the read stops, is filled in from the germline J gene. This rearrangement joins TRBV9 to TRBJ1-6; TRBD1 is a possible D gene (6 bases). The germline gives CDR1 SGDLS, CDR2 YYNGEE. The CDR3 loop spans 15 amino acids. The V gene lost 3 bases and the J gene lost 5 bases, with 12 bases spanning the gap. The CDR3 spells CASSGSGANNSPLHF. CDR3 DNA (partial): TGTGCCAGCAGCGGATCAGGGGCTAATAATTCACCC. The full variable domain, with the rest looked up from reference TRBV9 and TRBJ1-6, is DSGVTQTPKHLITATGQRVTLRCSPRSGDLSVYWYQQSLDQGLQFLIQYYNGEERAKGNILERFSAQQFPDLHSELNLSSLELGDSALYFCASSGSGANNSPLHFGNGTRLTVT.

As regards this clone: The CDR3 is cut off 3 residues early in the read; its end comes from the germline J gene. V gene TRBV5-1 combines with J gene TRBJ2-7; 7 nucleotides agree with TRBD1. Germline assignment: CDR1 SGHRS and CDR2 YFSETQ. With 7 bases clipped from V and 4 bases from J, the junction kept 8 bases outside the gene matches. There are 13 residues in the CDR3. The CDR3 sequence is CASAWNRGYEQYF. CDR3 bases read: TGCGCCAGCGCCTGGAACAGGGGATACGAG.

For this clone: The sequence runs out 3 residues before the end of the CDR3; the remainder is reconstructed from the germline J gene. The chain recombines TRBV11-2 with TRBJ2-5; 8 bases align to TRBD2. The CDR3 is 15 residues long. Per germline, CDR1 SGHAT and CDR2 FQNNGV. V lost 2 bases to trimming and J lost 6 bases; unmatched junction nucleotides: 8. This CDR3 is CASSLQAGDPKTQYF. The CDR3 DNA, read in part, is TGTGCCAGCAGCTTACAAGCGGGGGACCCAAAGACC.

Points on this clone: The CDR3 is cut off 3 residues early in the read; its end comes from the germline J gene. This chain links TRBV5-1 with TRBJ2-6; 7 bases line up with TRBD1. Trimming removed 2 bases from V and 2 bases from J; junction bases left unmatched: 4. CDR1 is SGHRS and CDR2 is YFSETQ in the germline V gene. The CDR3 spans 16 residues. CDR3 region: CASSFRQGAGANVLTF. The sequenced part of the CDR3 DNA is TGCGCCAGCAGCTTTCGACAGGGCGCTGGGGCCAACGTC.

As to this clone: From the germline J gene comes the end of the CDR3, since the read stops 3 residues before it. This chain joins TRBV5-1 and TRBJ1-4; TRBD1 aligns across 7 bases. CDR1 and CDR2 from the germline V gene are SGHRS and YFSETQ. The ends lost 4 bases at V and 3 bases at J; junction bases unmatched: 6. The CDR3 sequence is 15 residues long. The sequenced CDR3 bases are TGCGCCAGCAGCACAGGGACAGTCTCTAATGAAAAA. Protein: CASSTGTVSNEK. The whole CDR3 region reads CASSTGTVSNEKLFF.

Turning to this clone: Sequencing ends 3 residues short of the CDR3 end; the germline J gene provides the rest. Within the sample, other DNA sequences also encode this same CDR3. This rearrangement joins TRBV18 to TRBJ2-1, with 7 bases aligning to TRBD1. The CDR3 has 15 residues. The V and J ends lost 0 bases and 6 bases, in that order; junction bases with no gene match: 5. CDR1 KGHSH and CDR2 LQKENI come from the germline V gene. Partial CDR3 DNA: TGTGCCAGCTCACCACCGGCGCGACAGGGCAATGAG. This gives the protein CASSPPARQGNE. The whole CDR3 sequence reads CASSPPARQGNEQFF.